This entry lists 13 T cell receptor beta chains sequenced from one sample in a study of blood T cell repertoires in COVID-19. TCRdb keeps only in-frame clones here, not all; method: immunoSEQ multiplex PCR. The table includes 310,000 or so clones, 80% to 95% detected once. Source material: PBMCs or T cells enriched from blood (not recorded which). The receptors come from a young woman who had recovered from COVID-19.

The chain employs TRBV11-2 and TRBJ1-4, with TRBD1 matching over 9 bases. Germline loops: CDR1 SGHAT, CDR2 FQNNGV. The CDR3 totals 15 residues. The V segment lost 5 bases and the J segment 8 bases; nucleotides outside the gene matches: 9. CDR3 sequence: CASSVPGQGREKLFF. The CDR3 coding sequence is TGTGCCAGCAGCGTACCGGGACAGGGAAGGGAAAAACTGTTTTTT.

V is TRBV2 and J is TRBJ2-4; no reliable D call. V lost 1 base, J lost 11 bases, and 9 bases lay in between. This CDR3 region has 12 residues. Per germline, CDR1 SNHLY and CDR2 FYNNEI. The CDR3 loop is CASSEGKAVQYF. The CDR3 nucleotides are TGTGCCAGCAGTGAAGGAAAGGCGGTTCAGTACTTC.

The gene calls are TRBV7-3 and TRBJ2-7; TRBD2 aligns across 7 bases. CDR1 SGHTA and CDR2 FQGTGA come from the germline V gene. The CDR3 is 15 residues long. J was trimmed by 2 bases and V by 2 bases; bases with no gene match: 6. As DNA, the CDR3 is TGTGCCAGCAGCTTAGACGGAGGGACTACCTACGAGCAGTACTTC. It specifies CASSLDGGTTYEQYF.

The chain carries TRBV2 and TRBJ2-1; 8 bases align to TRBD1. The CDR3 loop spans 14 amino acids. Germline CDR1 is SNHLY and CDR2 is FYNNEI. The V gene end was trimmed by 7 bases and the J gene end by 4 bases; junction bases not matched to a gene: 6. The CDR3 spells CASTLDRAYNEQFF. CDR3 nucleotides: TGTGCCAGCACCCTGGACAGGGCTTACAATGAGCAGTTCTTC.

The chain combines TRBV7-2 with TRBJ1-2; 7 bases agree with TRBD1. The germline V gene has CDR1 SGHTA and CDR2 FQGNSA. The CDR3 length is 15 residues. After removal of 5 bases from V and 6 bases from J, the junction contained 12 bases not matched to a gene. The CDR3 nucleotides read TGTGCCAGCAGCAGAAAAACAGGGGTTGGGGATGGCTACACCTTC. Amino acid sequence: CASSRKTGVGDGYTF.

J is TRBJ2-1 and V is TRBV30, with a weak D call TRBD2 (6 bases). The germline CDR1 and CDR2 sequences are GTSNPN and SVGIG (reference sequence). This CDR3 contains 16 residues. Deletions cut 3 bases from V and 4 bases from J, with 19 bases between. This CDR3 reads CAWSLNSGVRYNEQFF. DNA of the CDR3: TGTGCCTGGAGCCTGAACTCGGGAGTTAGGTACAATGAGCAGTTCTTC.

CDR3 nucleotide sequence: TGTGCCAGCAGCCAAGCGTCTTCTAAAACGGGAAACATTCAGTACTTC. It specifies CASSQASSKTGNIQYF. The chain joins TRBV3-1 (or the pseudogene TRBV3-2) to TRBJ2-4; no reliable D call. CDR1 and CDR2 (germline): LGHDT, YNNKEL (reference sequence). V dropped 1 base and J dropped 6 bases, with 16 bases sitting between them. This CDR3 is 16 amino acids long.

V gene TRBV7-9 combines with J gene TRBJ1-1; no clear D gene. Germline CDR1 is SEHNR and CDR2 is FQNEAQ (reference sequence). V was shortened by 0 bases and J by 4 bases, with 12 bases between the two germline ends. The CDR3 length is 15 residues. The CDR3 DNA sequence: TGTGCCAGCAGCTTAGCTGGACCCCGGGGCACTGAAGCTTTCTTT. This translates into CASSLAGPRGTEAFF.

The chain uses TRBV29-1 and TRBJ2-4; D possibly corresponds to TRBD1 (6 bases). Germline V CDR1 and CDR2: SQVTM, ANQGSEA. The CDR3 has 14 residues. V lost 6 bases and J lost 2, with 14 bases in between. In nucleotides, the CDR3 is TGCAGCGTGGAGACAGGCGATTCCAAAAACATTCAGTACTTC. Encoded protein: CSVETGDSKNIQYF.

This rearrangement joins TRBV7-3 to TRBJ2-4; 7 nucleotides match TRBD1. With V trimmed by 2 bases and J by 6 bases, 1 base remained unmatched. This CDR3 is 13 amino acids long. CDR1 is SGHTA and CDR2 is FQGTGA in the germline V gene. CDR3 amino acids: CASSLDRVNIQYF. CDR3 coding DNA: TGTGCCAGCAGCTTAGACAGGGTAAACATTCAGTACTTC.

The V and J genes are TRBV28 and TRBJ1-5; D gene uncertain. Germline loops: CDR1 MDHEN, CDR2 SYDVKM. V gave up 8 bases and J gave up 7 bases, with 18 bases separating them. The CDR3 contains 14 residues. The CDR3 is CASQWATQEQPQHF. The CDR3 bases are TGTGCCAGCCAGTGGGCCACTCAAGAACAGCCCCAGCATTTT.

This clone was found once. J is TRBJ2-7 and V is TRBV18, with a possible D match to TRBD1 (6 bases). Germline V gene data show CDR1 as KGHSH and CDR2 as LQKENI. The CDR3 loop spans 13 amino acids. V lost 0 bases and J lost 6, with 9 bases in between. CDR3 protein: CASSPPRRGEQYF. As DNA, the CDR3 is TGTGCCAGCTCACCACCGCGCAGGGGCGAGCAGTACTTC.

This chain connects TRBV19 to TRBJ2-1; 8 bases line up with TRBD2. The CDR3 totals 14 residues. V shed 5 bases and J 7 bases; nucleotides not matched to a gene: 7. Germline assignment: CDR1 LNHDA and CDR2 SQIVND (reference sequence). The DNA for the CDR3 is TGTGCCAGTAGTTCCAGCGGGAGTAGTAATGAGCAGTTCTTC. Its protein is CASSSSGSSNEQFF.